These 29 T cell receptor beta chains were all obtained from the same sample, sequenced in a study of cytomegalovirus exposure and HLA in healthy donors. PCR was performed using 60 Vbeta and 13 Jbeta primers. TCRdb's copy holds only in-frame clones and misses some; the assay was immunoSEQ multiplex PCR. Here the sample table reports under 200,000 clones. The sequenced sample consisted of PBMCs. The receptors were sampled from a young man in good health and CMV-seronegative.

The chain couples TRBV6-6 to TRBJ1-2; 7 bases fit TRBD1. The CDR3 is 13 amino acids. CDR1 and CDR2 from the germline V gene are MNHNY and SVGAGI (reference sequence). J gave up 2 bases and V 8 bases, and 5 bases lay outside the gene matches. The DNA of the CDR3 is TGTGCCAGCCGGGACAGCGCGAACTATGGCTACACCTTC. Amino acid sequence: CASRDSANYGYTF.

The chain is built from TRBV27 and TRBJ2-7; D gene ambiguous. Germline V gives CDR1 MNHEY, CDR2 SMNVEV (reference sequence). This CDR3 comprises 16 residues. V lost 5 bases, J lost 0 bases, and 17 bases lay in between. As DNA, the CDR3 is TGTGCCAGCAGTCCCATCTCGGTGCGAAGCTCCTACGAGCAGTACTTC. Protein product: CASSPISVRSSYEQYF.

CDR3 amino acids: CASSYRAADTQYF. CDR3 DNA sequence: TGTGCCAGCAGTTATCGAGCGGCAGATACGCAGTATTTT. The genes are TRBV6-5 and TRBJ2-3; weak D call: TRBD2 (5 bases). Trimming took 3 bases from V and 4 from J, leaving 8 bases between them. CDR3 size: 13 residues. Per the germline V gene, CDR1 is MNHEY and CDR2 is SVGAGI.

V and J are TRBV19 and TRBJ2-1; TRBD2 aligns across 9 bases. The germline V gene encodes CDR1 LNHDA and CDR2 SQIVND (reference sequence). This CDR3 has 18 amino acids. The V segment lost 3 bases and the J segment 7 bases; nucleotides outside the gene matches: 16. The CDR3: CASSIPWGREGPGNEQFF. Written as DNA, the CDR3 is TGTGCCAGTAGTATCCCTTGGGGGCGGGAGGGCCCAGGGAATGAGCAGTTCTTC.

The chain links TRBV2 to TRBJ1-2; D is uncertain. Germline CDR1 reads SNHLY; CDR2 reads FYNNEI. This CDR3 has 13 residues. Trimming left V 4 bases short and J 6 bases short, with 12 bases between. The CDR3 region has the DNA TGTGCCAGCAGTGCTATGACATCCCATGGCTACACCTTC. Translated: CASSAMTSHGYTF.

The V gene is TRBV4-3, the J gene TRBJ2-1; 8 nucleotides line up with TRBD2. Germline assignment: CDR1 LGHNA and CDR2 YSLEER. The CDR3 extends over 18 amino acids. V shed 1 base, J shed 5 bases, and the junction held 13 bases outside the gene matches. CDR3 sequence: CASSQVGPSSGWHNEQFF. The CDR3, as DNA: TGCGCCAGCAGCCAAGTAGGACCATCTAGCGGGTGGCACAATGAGCAGTTCTTC.

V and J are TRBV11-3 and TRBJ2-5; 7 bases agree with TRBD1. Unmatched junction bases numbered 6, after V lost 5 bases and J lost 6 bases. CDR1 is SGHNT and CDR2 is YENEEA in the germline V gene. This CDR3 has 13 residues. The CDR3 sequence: CASSPYRGQTQYF. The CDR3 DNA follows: TGTGCCAGCAGCCCTTACAGGGGACAGACCCAGTACTTC.

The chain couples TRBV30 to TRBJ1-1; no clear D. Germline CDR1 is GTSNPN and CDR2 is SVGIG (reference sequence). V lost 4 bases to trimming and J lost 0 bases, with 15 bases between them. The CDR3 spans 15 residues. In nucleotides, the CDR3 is TGTGCCTGGACCCCATTGGGAGGTCTGAACACTGAAGCTTTCTTT. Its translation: CAWTPLGGLNTEAFF.

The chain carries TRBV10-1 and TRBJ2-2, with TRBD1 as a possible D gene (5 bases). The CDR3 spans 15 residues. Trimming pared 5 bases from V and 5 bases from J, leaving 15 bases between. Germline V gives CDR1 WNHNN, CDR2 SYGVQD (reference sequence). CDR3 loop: CASSSRQGATGELFF. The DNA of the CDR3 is TGCGCCAGCAGTTCAAGGCAGGGTGCAACCGGGGAGCTGTTTTTT.

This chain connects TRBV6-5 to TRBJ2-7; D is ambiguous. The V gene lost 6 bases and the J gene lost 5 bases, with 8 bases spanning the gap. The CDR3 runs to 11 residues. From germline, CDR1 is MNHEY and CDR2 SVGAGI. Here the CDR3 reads CASRLGDEQYF. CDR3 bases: TGTGCCAGCAGACTCGGTGACGAGCAGTACTTC.

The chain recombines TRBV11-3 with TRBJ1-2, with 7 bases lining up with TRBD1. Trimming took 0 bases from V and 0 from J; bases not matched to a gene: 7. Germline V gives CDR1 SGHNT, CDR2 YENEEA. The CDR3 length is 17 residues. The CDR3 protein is CASSLDHLGTANYGYTF. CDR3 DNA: TGTGCCAGCAGCTTAGATCATCTAGGGACAGCTAACTATGGCTACACCTTC.

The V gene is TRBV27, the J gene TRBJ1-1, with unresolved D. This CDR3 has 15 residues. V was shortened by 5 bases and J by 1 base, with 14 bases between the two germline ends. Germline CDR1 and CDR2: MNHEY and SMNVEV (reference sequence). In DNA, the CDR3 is TGTGCCAGCAGTACTTACACGGAGAGGAACACTGAAGCTTTCTTT. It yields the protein CASSTYTERNTEAFF.

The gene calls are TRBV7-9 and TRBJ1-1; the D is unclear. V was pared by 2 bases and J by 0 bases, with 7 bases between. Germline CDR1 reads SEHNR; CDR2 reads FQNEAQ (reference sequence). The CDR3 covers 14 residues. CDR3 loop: CASSLSGMNTEAFF. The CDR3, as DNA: TGTGCCAGCAGCTTATCCGGGATGAACACTGAAGCTTTCTTT.

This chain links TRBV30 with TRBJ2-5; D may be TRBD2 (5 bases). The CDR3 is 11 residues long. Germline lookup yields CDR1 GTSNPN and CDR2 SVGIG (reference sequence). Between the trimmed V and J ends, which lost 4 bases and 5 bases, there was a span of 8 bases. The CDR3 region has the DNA TGTGCCTGGAAGGAGGAGGAGACCCAGTACTTC. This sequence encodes CAWKEEETQYF. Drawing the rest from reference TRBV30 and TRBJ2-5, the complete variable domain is SQTIHQWPATLVQPVGSPLSLECTVEGTSNPNLYWYRQAAGRGLQLLFYSVGIGQISSEVPQNLSASRPQDRQFILSSKKLLLSDSGFYLCAWKEEETQYFGPGTRLLVL.

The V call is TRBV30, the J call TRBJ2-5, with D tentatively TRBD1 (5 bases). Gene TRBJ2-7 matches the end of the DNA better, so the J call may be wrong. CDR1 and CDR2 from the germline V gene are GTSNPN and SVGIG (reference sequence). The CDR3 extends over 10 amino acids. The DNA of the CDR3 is TGTGCCTGGCAGGGCTACGAGCAGTACTTC. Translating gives CAWQGYEQYF.

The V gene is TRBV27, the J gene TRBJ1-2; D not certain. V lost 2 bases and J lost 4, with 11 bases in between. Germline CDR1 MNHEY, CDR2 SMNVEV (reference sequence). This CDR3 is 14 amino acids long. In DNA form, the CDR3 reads TGTGCCAGCAGTTTAGGCGGGGTGGGCTATGGCTACACCTTC. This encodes CASSLGGVGYGYTF.

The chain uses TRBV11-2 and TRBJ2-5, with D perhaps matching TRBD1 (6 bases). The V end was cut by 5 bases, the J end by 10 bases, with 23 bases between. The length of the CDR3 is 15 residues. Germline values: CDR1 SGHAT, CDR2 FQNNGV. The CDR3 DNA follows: TGTGCCAGCAGCCCAACACCGGGACAAGGAGTTGACCAGTACTTC. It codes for CASSPTPGQGVDQYF.

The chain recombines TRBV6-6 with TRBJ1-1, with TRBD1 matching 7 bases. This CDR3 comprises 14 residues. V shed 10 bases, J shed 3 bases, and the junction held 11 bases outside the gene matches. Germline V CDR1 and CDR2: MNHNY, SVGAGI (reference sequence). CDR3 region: CATAISGGYTEAFF. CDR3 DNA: TGTGCCACCGCTATCTCAGGGGGGTACACTGAAGCTTTCTTT.

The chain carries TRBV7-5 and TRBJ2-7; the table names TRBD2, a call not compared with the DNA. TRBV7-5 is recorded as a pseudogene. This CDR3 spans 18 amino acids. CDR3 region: CARSSLPSSGGQSYEQYF. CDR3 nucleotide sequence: TGTGCCAGAAGCTCCCTTCCTTCTAGCGGGGGGCAGTCCTACGAGCAGTACTTC.

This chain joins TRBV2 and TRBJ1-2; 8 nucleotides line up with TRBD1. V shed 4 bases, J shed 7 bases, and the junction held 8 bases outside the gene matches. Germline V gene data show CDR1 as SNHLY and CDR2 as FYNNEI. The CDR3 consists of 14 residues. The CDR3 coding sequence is TGTGCCAGCAGTGGGTCAGGGGGCGATACTGGCTACACCTTC. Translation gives CASSGSGGDTGYTF.

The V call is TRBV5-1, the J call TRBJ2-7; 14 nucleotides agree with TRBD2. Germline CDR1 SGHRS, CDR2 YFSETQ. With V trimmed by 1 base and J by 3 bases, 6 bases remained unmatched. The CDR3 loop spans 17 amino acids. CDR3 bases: TGCGCCAGCAGCTTGACGACTAGCGGGAGGGCCTTCTACGAGCAGTACTTC. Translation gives CASSLTTSGRAFYEQYF.

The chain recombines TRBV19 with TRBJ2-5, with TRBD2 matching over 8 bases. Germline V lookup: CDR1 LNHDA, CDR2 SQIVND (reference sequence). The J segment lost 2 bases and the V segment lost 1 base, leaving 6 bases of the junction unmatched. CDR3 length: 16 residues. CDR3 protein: CASSIGGVAGQETQYF. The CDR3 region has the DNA TGTGCCAGTAGTATAGGGGGGGTAGCGGGGCAAGAGACCCAGTACTTC.

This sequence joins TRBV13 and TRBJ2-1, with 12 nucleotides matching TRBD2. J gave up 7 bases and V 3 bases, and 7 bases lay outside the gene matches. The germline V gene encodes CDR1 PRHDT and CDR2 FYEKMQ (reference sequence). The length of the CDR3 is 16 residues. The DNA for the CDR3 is TGTGCCAGCAGCTTGCTCACTAGCGGGGGGCGGAATGAGCAGTTCTTC. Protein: CASSLLTSGGRNEQFF.

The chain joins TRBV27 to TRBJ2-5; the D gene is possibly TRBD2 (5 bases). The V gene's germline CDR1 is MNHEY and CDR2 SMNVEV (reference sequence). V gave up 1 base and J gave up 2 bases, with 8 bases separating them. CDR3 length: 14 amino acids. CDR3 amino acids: CASSLWGAQETQYF. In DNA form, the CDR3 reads TGTGCCAGCAGTTTATGGGGAGCTCAAGAGACCCAGTACTTC.

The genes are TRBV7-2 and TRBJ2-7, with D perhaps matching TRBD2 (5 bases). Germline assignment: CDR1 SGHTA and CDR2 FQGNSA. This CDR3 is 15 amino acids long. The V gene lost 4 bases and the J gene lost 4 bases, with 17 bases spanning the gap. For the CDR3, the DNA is TGTGCCAGCAGCTCACGGACTGCCGAGGTTTACGAGCAGTACTTC. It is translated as CASSSRTAEVYEQYF.

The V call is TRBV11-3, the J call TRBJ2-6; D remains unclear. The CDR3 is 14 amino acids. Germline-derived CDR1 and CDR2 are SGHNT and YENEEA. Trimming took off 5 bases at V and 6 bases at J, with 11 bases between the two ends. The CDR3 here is CASSRDQAANVLTF. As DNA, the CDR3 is TGTGCCAGCAGCCGAGATCAAGCGGCCAACGTCCTGACTTTC.

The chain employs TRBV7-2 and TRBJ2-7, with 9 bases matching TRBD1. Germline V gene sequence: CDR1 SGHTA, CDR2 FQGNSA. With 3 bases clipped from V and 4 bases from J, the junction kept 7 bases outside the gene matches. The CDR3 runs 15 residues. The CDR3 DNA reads TGTGCCAGCAGCTTTGCCGGGACAGGGTCTTACGAGCAGTACTTC. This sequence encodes CASSFAGTGSYEQYF.

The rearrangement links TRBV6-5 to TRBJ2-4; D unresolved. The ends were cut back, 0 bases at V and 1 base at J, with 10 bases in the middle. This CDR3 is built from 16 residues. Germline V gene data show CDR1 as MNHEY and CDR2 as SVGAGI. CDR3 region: CASSYSGSIAKNIQYF. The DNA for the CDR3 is TGTGCCAGCAGTTACTCCGGTAGTATCGCCAAAAACATTCAGTACTTC.

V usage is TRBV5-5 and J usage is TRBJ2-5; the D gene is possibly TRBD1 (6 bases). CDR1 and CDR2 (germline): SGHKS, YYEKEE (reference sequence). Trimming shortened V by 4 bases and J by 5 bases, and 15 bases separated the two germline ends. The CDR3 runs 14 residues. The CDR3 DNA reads TGTGCCAGCAGCAGGGACCCCCAGGGGGAGACCCAGTACTTC. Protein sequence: CASSRDPQGETQYF.